The clone carrying this T cell receptor beta chain occurred a few times. The record originates from a study of blood T cell repertoires in COVID-19. Study-wide context: Sites across the United States, Italy and Spain contributed samples from acute and convalescent COVID-19. PBMCs, B-cell-depleted T cells, or T cells provided the cDNA or gDNA that made up the material.

Per the original methods: Counts of nucleated cells, estimated from reference gene primer amplification, were obtained. Method: immunoSEQ multiplex PCR; TCRdb's copy keeps in-frame clones and lacks some. The V and J calls and clone size come from that table; D and trimming were worked out from the DNA. The sample carries 150,000 to 200,000 clones, roughly four fifths recorded once. The CDR3 is 12 residues long. Germline CDR1 is SNHLY and CDR2 is FYNNEI. The V gene lost 9 bases and the J gene lost 5 bases, with 10 bases spanning the gap. This clonotype was sampled from a woman between 65 and 79 years old with COVID-19, enrolled during active disease. The sample was peripheral blood. V and J are TRBV2 and TRBJ2-2, with D possibly being TRBD1 (5 bases). Here the CDR3 DNA reads TGTGCCAGTGGGGCTCCAACCGGGGAGCTGTTTTTT. It encodes CASGAPTGELFF.